The 13 T cell receptor beta chains below were found in one sample sequenced in a study of blood T cells in healthy people across ages. A second 7 to 11 cycle PCR used barcoded and J-beta primers. TCRdb re-analysed the 5' RACE reads in MiXCR, keeping a single row per CDR3 protein. The sample has approximately 810,000 distinct CDR3 sequences; more than 25% are singletons. Sample: blood. All receptors derive from a woman aged 80 or over in good health.

This clonotype was seen only a few times. The rearrangement uses TRBV5-1 and TRBJ2-7, with TRBD2 matching over 14 bases. J lost 2 bases, V lost 4 bases, and 8 bases had no gene match. Germline CDR1 and CDR2: SGHRS and YFSETQ. The CDR3 runs 17 residues. CDR3 coding DNA: TGCGCCAGCAGCCCCAGGACTAGCGGGGGGTCCGCCTACGAGCAGTACTTC. Amino acids: CASSPRTSGGSAYEQYF. Looking up the rest from reference TRBV5-1 and TRBJ2-7 gives the full variable domain: KAGVTQTPRYLIKTRGQQVTLSCSPISGHRSVSWYQQTPGQGLQFLFEYFSETQRNKGNFPGRFSGRQFSNSRSEMNVSTLELGDSALYLCASSPRTSGGSAYEQYFGPGTRLTVT.

The table lists this clonotype with a few counts. The chain couples TRBV3-1 to TRBJ2-2; 7 nucleotides align to TRBD1. The length of the CDR3 is 15 residues. J gave up 8 bases and V 5 bases, and 11 bases lay outside the gene matches. Germline V lookup: CDR1 LGHDT, CDR2 YNNKEL (reference sequence). The CDR3 spells CASSSQAGGFGELFF. CDR3 bases: TGTGCCAGCAGCTCGCAGGCAGGGGGTTTTGGGGAGCTGTTTTTT. Drawing the rest from reference TRBV3-1 and TRBJ2-2, the complete variable domain is DTAVSQTPKYLVTQMGNDKSIKCEQNLGHDTMYWYKQDSKKFLKIMFSYNNKELIINETVPNRFSPKSPDKAHLNLHINSLELGDSAVYFCASSSQAGGFGELFFGEGSRLTVL.

There are a few counts of this clonotype. The chain couples TRBV9 to TRBJ2-1, with D perhaps being TRBD1 or TRBD2 (6 bases each). The J call may be in error: the DNA end matches TRBJ2-7 better. Germline V gives CDR1 SGDLS, CDR2 YYNGEE. This CDR3 has 13 amino acids. This CDR3 reads CASAGQGNNEQYF. As DNA, the CDR3 is TGTGCCAGCGCGGGGCAGGGGAACAATGAGCAGTACTTC.

The V call is TRBV9, the J call TRBJ2-7; D might be TRBD1 (6 bases). Germline CDR1 is SGDLS and CDR2 is YYNGEE. The CDR3 has 17 amino acids. V was pared by 4 bases and J by 0 bases, with 20 bases between. The CDR3 spells CASSHPYRETVSYEQYF. CDR3 in DNA: TGTGCCAGCAGCCACCCGTACAGGGAAACCGTCTCCTACGAGCAGTACTTC.

This clonotype was counted at least ten times. The J gene is TRBJ2-3, the V gene TRBV14, with 7 bases identical to TRBD2. Germline loops: CDR1 SGHDN, CDR2 FVKESK. Trimming at V came to 5 bases and at J to 1 base, leaving 6 bases not matched to a gene. The CDR3 spans 15 residues. DNA of the CDR3: TGTGCCAGCAGCTTGCAAACTAGCGGCACAGATACGCAGTATTTT. Translation gives CASSLQTSGTDTQYF.

The table lists this clonotype with many counts. The rearrangement uses TRBV7-2 and TRBJ2-5; maybe TRBD1 (6 bases). V was clipped by 1 base and J by 4 bases, with 13 bases between them. Per the germline V gene, CDR1 is SGHTA and CDR2 is FQGNSA. The CDR3 contains 15 residues. Here the CDR3 DNA reads TGTGCCAGCAGCTTAGAAGGGCAGGGGTCAGAGACCCAGTACTTC. Translated: CASSLEGQGSETQYF.

This clonotype was picked up many times. The rearrangement joins TRBV5-1 to TRBJ2-3; the match to TRBD1 covers 9 bases. Per the germline V gene, CDR1 is SGHRS and CDR2 is YFSETQ. This CDR3 comprises 15 residues. The V segment lost 4 bases and the J segment 2 bases; nucleotides outside the gene matches: 5. CDR3 amino acids: CASSRTGDYTDTQYF. The CDR3 region has the DNA TGCGCCAGCAGCCGGACAGGGGACTACACAGATACGCAGTATTTT.

The rearrangement uses TRBV7-2 and TRBJ2-2; the D is unclear. Germline V gives CDR1 SGHTA, CDR2 FQGNSA. V lost 1 base, J lost 2 bases, and 14 bases lay in between. The CDR3 spans 17 residues. The CDR3 coding sequence is TGTGCCAGCAGCTTAGTGGGGTTAGTGGGAAACACCGGGGAGCTGTTTTTT. Protein sequence: CASSLVGLVGNTGELFF.

The rearrangement links TRBV18 to TRBJ1-6, with D perhaps TRBD1 (5 bases). The CDR3 loop spans 16 amino acids. V was clipped by 0 bases and J by 7 bases, with 13 bases between them. The germline V gene has CDR1 KGHSH and CDR2 LQKENI. CDR3 sequence (DNA): TGTGCCAGCTCACCACCCCCGACAGAGAGAAATTCACCCCTCCACTTT. Translated: CASSPPPTERNSPLHF.

The gene calls are TRBV20-1 and TRBJ2-5, with 12 positions matching TRBD2. Trimming at V came to 2 bases and at J to 11 bases, leaving 18 bases not matched to a gene. There are 17 residues in the CDR3. The germline gives CDR1 DFQATT, CDR2 SNEGSKA (reference sequence). The CDR3 bases are TGCAGTGCTAGACCGTCTAGCGGGGGGGCCAGTTACAATGAGCAGTACTTC. Translation: CSARPSSGGASYNEQYF.

This clonotype was observed a few times. A junction end diverges from the germline sequence, so it may reflect a read error. The rearrangement uses TRBV24-1 and TRBJ2-1; TRBD2 might be the D (6 bases). Germline V gives CDR1 KGHDR, CDR2 SFDVKD. The CDR3 consists of 18 residues. The CDR3 protein is CAASDLQTSRGNYNEQFF. The DNA for the CDR3 is TGTGCCGCCAGTGATTTGCAGACCTCGCGGGGAAATTACAATGAGCAGTTCTTC.

This clonotype was picked up a small number of times. The chain recombines TRBV29-1 with TRBJ1-1; 8 bases agree with TRBD1. This CDR3 is 14 amino acids long. Trimming cost V 8 bases and J 5 bases; bases outside gene matches: 13. Germline CDR1 is SQVTM and CDR2 is ANQGSEA. The chain's CDR3 is CSLKDRAQGTEAFF. CDR3 coding DNA: TGCAGCTTGAAGGACAGGGCGCAGGGGACTGAAGCTTTCTTT.

This clonotype appeared a single time. V and J are TRBV27 and TRBJ1-5; the match to TRBD1 covers 7 bases. The ends lost 10 bases at V and 6 bases at J; junction bases unmatched: 6. The CDR3 contains 12 residues. Looked up from germline, CDR1 is MNHEY and CDR2 is SMNVEV (reference sequence). The CDR3 nucleotides are TGTGCCAACAAGACAGGGACTCAGCCCCAGCATTTT. Translating gives CANKTGTQPQHF.